What follows is one T cell receptor (beta chain) and its context. Its antigen is undetermined. This entry comes from a study of T cell responses to AZD1222 COVID-19 vaccine. Study-level findings and limits: Seropositive status at baseline applied to only a handful of AZD1222 recipients. Regions 160-218 and 743-854 held dominance among vaccine-associated CD4 TCRs, which spanned spike. All repertoire sampling was performed exclusively after the peak T cell response. Most donors were white British, females outnumbered males, and clonal diversity was possibly underestimated.

The CDR3 is 14 amino acids. V was shortened by 0 bases and J by 1 base, with 7 bases between the two germline ends. Germline CDR1 reads SGHRS; CDR2 reads YFSETQ. TCRdb's table, derived via immunoSEQ multiplex PCR, lists solely in-frame clones and lacks some. The sample has approximately 160,000 clones, about 90% seen once. The gene calls are TRBV5-1 and TRBJ1-2, with D unresolved. The TCR comes from an adult who received the AZD1222 COVID-19 vaccine. The sample here was peripheral blood, taken 28 days after the second AZD1222 dose. The CDR3 DNA sequence: TGCGCCAGCAGCTTGGCCCCCCATAACTATGGCTACACCTTC. Its translation: CASSLAPHNYGYTF.